This record covers a single TCR beta chain. No antigen is known for it. TCRdb re-called the RT-PCR reads with MiXCR, one entry per CDR3 protein. The sample holds about 830,000 distinct CDR3 sequences; 15% to 20% are singletons and the top ten take roughly 11%. This record belongs to a study of response to subunit inactivated influenza vaccine. Trimming took 9 bases from V and 0 from J, leaving 12 bases between them. The CDR3 has 13 amino acids. The germline CDR1 and CDR2 sequences are SNHLY and FYNNEI. Regarding the study as a whole: Each seasonal influenza vaccination, the authors suggested, recruits few new T cells.

V is TRBV2 and J is TRBJ2-7, with D possibly matching TRBD1 (6 bases). Here the sequenced sample was PBMCs from blood, taken approximately 5 days after vaccination. The sequence derives from a man aged 45-60 years who received an inactivated influenza vaccine. This CDR3 reads CARSGESSYEQYF. The CDR3 nucleotides read TGTGCCAGGTCAGGGGAATCCTCCTACGAGCAGTACTTC.